This TCR beta chain was recovered during a study of T-cell reconstitution after alpha-beta-depleted transplantation in children. The study's findings and limits: Alpha-beta T cells about two months after transplant reportedly derived from several hundred expanded graft clones. A year post-transplant, T-cell counts and diversity derived mostly from newly produced T cells.

Construction of the TCRbeta library involved unique molecular identifiers. TCRdb analysed the PCR reads with MiXCR anew, one entry per CDR3 protein. The table includes almost 250,000 distinct CDR3 sequences, roughly 23% detected once. To note about this clonotype: Antigen specificity is unknown.

The receptor was derived from a girl aged 2-10 years with Fanconi anemia, due to receive a stem cell transplant. Sequencing used PBMCs, obtained before TCRalphabeta/CD19-depleted stem cell transplant.

CDR3 sequence reads: CASSPTLAGAFGEQFF. In DNA form, the CDR3 reads TGTGCCAGCAGCCCAACCCTAGCGGGGGCCTTTGGTGAGCAGTTCTTC. The chain links TRBV12-3 or TRBV12-4 to TRBJ2-1; 10 nucleotides align to TRBD2. The junction had 14 bases not matched to a gene; V was cut back by 6 bases and J by 9 bases. The CDR3 sequence is 16 residues long.